This T cell receptor beta chain derives from a study of Ad26.COV2.S vaccination and SARS-CoV-2 variants (TCRdb year 2021). Describing the broader study: Vaccine-arm donors came from COV1001, a multicentre, randomized, double-blind, placebo-controlled phase I-IIa trial of Ad26.COV2.S in healthy adults. Dosing of Ad26.COV2.S was intramuscular, at either 5x10^10 or 1x10^11 viral particles, delivered as one shot or as two shots spaced 56 days apart. Sequencing of the TCRbeta repertoire served to evaluate the specificity and breadth of SARS-CoV-2-reactive T cell receptors following Ad26.COV2.S vaccination. The TCR-sequenced set comprised about 32 samples: some 19 Ad26.COV2.S vaccine recipients, 5 placebo recipients and 8 SARS-CoV-2 convalescent individuals. Trial participants were randomized into five groups of five: low-dose or high-dose Ad26.COV2.S given once or twice, or placebo on both occasions. Throughout the experiments and outcome assessment, investigators stayed blinded to trial group allocation. Points the paper makes about the study in general: Comparable non-spike TCR breadth was observed between vaccine and placebo recipients, consistent with only spike being contained in the vaccine. Higher spike-specific TCR breadth was observed in Ad26.COV2.S recipients than in placebo recipients (P = 0.0014). After vaccination, spike-specific CD8+ and CD4+ T cell responses were reported to show substantial breadth. According to the authors, total T cell responses may have been underestimated by the TCR breadth and depth analyses. The study lacked the statistical power to compare responses across vaccine doses or regimens.

From cysteine to phenylalanine, the CDR3 is 13 amino acids long. Of the read, only the CDR3 DNA is kept; its 39 bases are in frame from base 1. V has 10 bases trimmed and J has 2 bases trimmed; junction bases matching no gene number 4. Looking up the germline V gene (reference sequence) yields CDR1 LGHDT and CDR2 YNNKEL. This specimen's treatment or condition label, per the study, means: around 19 received Ad26.COV2.S at low or high dose, single or two shots; 5 received placebo; per-sample allocation not given. For vaccine and placebo recipients, the sequenced repertoires came from samples collected on day 63 after the first injection. Between 29 July and 7 August 2020, Cohort 1b enrolled 20 to 30 adults aged 18-55 years at one site in Boston, USA. Ad26.COV2.S was a replication-incompetent adenovirus type 26 vector expressing a prefusion-stabilized SARS-CoV-2 spike protein from the original Wuhan strain.

Worth noting for this clone: No cognate antigen has been identified for it. No base quality values were provided; no much bigger clone lies one nucleotide off.

The immunoSEQ Assay was used to sequence TCRbeta CDR3 regions. After extraction, genomic DNA underwent amplification by bias-controlled multiplex PCR, followed by high-throughput sequencing. The published analysis was carried out like this. To quantify the absolute abundance of every unique TCRbeta CDR3 region, sequences were collapsed and filtered. T cell fraction was estimated by normalizing TCRbeta template counts to usable DNA, which was measured by amplifying reference genes present in all nucleated cells. Repertoire TCRs were annotated as SARS-CoV-2-specific by exact matching of V gene, CDR3 amino acid sequence and J gene to a known reactive TCR set. MIRA supplied the reference SARS-CoV-2 TCR set, which was filtered for enrichment in COVID-19-positive ImmuneCODE repertoires so that public or cross-reactive TCRs were removed. Using the MIRA antigens, annotated TCRs were further analysed by specific ORF or by position within an ORF. Breadth was defined as the number of annotated unique rearrangements divided by the total number of unique productive rearrangements, and depth was defined as the summed frequency of the annotated unique rearrangements. Two-sided Wilcoxon rank-sum tests were applied when comparing TCR breadth between groups. TCRdb took this table from immuneACCESS and kept in-frame rearrangements with V and J called. Such tables lack part of the clones; where checked against another copy, unresolved V genes explain under half of the gap, and the rest is unexplained. V and J calls and clone size come straight from that table; D and trimming were deduced from the DNA. This sample has approximately 420,000 clones in its table, and roughly 88% of those were observed once. The ten biggest clones cover 3.6% of the sample.

This TCR derives from a person aged 18-60 years who received the Ad26.COV2.S COVID-19 vaccine or a placebo. The input for sequencing was peripheral blood, taken in a trial of Ad26.COV2.S vaccine versus placebo. In this chain, TRBV3-1 (or the pseudogene TRBV3-2) is recombined with TRBJ1-1; 10 of the junction bases match TRBD1. The DNA sequence is as follows: TGTGCCAATTCGACAGGGGGCAACACTGAAGCTTTCTTT. This sequence encodes CANSTGGNTEAFF.